Following are 6 T cell receptor beta chains from one sample sequenced in a study of a mutant IDH1 vaccine in newly diagnosed glioma (dated by TCRdb to 2020 to 2023). Libraries were constructed by the immunoSEQ multiplex PCR assay. The immuneACCESS repertoire file appears here via TCRdb, limited to in-frame rearrangements. These files lack a portion of the clones; in checked studies, under half of the deficit traces to unresolved V genes, and the cause of the others is not known. The sample records 40,000 to 45,000 clones, approximately 81% of which are singletons. The top ten constitute 4.5% to 5.5% of the sample. The sample's time point, from its label and the paper: week 35, safety follow-up. A 20-mer mutant IDH1 peptide at 300 micrograms in Montanide made up each vaccine dose, which was injected subcutaneously together with topical imiquimod. Antigen specificity for these receptors is unknown.

The sample here was PBMCs, taken from a glioma patient whose treatment included an IDH1 peptide vaccine. The origin of the receptors is a middle-aged woman with glioma. Some clones in this sample may be carry-over from other donors' samples.

The chain employs TRBV5-6 and TRBJ2-1; D ambiguous. The germline gives CDR1 SGHDT, CDR2 YYEEEE. This CDR3 comprises 15 residues. V lost 5 bases and J 3 bases, leaving 15 bases between the germline ends. The CDR3 region is CASSPFKTYYNEQFF. The CDR3 coding sequence is TGTGCCAGCAGTCCGTTTAAGACCTACTACAATGAGCAGTTCTTC.

The V and J genes are TRBV7-9 and TRBJ2-3; 8 nucleotides match TRBD1. From germline, CDR1 is SEHNR and CDR2 FQNEAQ (reference sequence). With 5 bases clipped from V and 4 bases from J, the junction kept 8 bases outside the gene matches. CDR3 size: 15 residues. CDR3: CASSRTGGRADTQYF. In DNA form, the CDR3 reads TGTGCCAGCAGCCGAACAGGGGGTAGGGCAGATACGCAGTATTTT.

J is TRBJ1-1 and V is TRBV6-1; 9 bases map to TRBD1. Unmatched junction bases numbered 5, after V lost 6 bases and J lost 3 bases. Germline assignment: CDR1 MNHNS and CDR2 SASEGT. This CDR3 spans 14 amino acids. CDR3 protein: CASSPTGGDTEAFF. The DNA of the CDR3 is TGTGCCAGCAGCCCGACAGGGGGTGACACTGAAGCTTTCTTT.

V and J are TRBV7-9 and TRBJ2-2; 11 nucleotides match TRBD2. The CDR3 runs 16 residues. V lost 8 bases, J lost 4 bases, and 9 bases stayed unmatched. Germline loops: CDR1 SEHNR, CDR2 FQNEAQ (reference sequence). Here the CDR3 DNA reads TGTGCCAGCCACAGTAGCGGGAGGGCCGGCACCGGGGAGCTGTTTTTT. Translated: CASHSSGRAGTGELFF.

The rearrangement links TRBV9 to TRBJ2-5; 8 bases map to TRBD2. This CDR3 is built from 14 residues. The junction had 6 bases not matched to a gene; V was cut back by 4 bases and J by 4 bases. In germline, CDR1 is SGDLS, CDR2 YYNGEE. The CDR3 bases are TGTGCCAGCAGCCCCGGGGGGGGAAGAGAGACCCAGTACTTC. It codes for CASSPGGGRETQYF.

V gene TRBV7-3 combines with J gene TRBJ2-3; TRBD1 matches 8 bases. Germline V gene sequence: CDR1 SGHTA, CDR2 FQGTGA. This CDR3 is 16 amino acids long. With V trimmed by 5 bases and J by 1 base, 8 bases remained unmatched. The DNA of the CDR3 is TGTGCCAGCAGCCCGCTGGGACAGGTTGGCACAGATACGCAGTATTTT. It is translated as CASSPLGQVGTDTQYF.